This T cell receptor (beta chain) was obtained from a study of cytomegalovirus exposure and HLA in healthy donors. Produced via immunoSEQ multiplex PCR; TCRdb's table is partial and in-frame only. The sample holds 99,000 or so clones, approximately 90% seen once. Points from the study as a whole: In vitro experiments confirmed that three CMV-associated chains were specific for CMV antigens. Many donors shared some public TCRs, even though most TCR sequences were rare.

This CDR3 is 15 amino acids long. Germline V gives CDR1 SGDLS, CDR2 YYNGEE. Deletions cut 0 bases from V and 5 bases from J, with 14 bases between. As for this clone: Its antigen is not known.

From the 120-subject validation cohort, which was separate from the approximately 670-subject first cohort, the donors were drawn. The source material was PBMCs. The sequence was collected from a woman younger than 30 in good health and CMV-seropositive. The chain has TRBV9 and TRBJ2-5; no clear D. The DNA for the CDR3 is TGTGCCAGCAGCGTAGCCGGTCTCCCTTTGGAGACCCAGTACTTC. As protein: CASSVAGLPLETQYF.